This entry lists 26 T cell receptor beta chains sequenced from one sample in a study of vaccination effects on CD4 cells after COVID-19. Their cognate antigens are unknown. Antigen-specific CD4+ T cells were expanded (with viral peptide pools) by the ViraFEST assay ahead of sequencing. The authors isolated CD4+ T cells after ten to eleven days of culture. The healthy vaccine recipients, who had no prior SARS-CoV-2 infection, showed negative nucleocapsid antibodies. Only in-frame clones appear in the TCRdb table, and some are missing; sequencing was by immunoSEQ multiplex PCR. The data contain tens of thousands of clones, under 75% of them singletons. Sequencing used CD4+ T cells from PBMCs cultured with HCoV-OC43 spike peptides, obtained before COVID-19 vaccination. Subset described: HCoV-OC43 spike overlapping peptide pool stimulation. These receptors were obtained from a human donor who received a COVID-19 vaccine.

The chain carries TRBV19 and TRBJ1-4, with TRBD1 matching over 9 bases. The ends lost 10 bases at V and 0 bases at J; junction bases unmatched: 9. Germline-derived CDR1 and CDR2 are LNHDA and SQIVND (reference sequence). The CDR3 spans 16 residues. DNA of the CDR3: TGTGCCAACCCGGGACAGGGATCGTCAACTAATGAAAAACTGTTTTTT. This encodes CANPGQGSSTNEKLFF.

The V gene is TRBV7-9, the J gene TRBJ2-3; D may be TRBD1 or TRBD2 (5 bases each). The CDR3 has 15 amino acids. CDR1 and CDR2 from the germline V gene are SEHNR and FQNEAQ (reference sequence). Trimming took 2 bases from V and 2 from J, leaving 11 bases between them. As DNA, the CDR3 is TGTGCCAGCAGCTTAAGGGACGGCATCACAGATACGCAGTATTTT. It encodes CASSLRDGITDTQYF.

The chain couples TRBV28 to TRBJ1-1; a weak D match, TRBD1 (5 bases). V was cut by 6 bases and J by 2 bases, with 13 bases left in between. From germline, CDR1 is MDHEN and CDR2 SYDVKM. This CDR3 is built from 14 residues. CDR3 bases: TGTGCCAGCAGACCGGGGCAGCCCAACACTGAAGCTTTCTTT. Translation: CASRPGQPNTEAFF. Full variable domain (outside the CDR3, taken from reference TRBV28 and TRBJ1-1): DVKVTQSSRYLVKRTGEKVFLECVQDMDHENMFWYRQDPGLGLRLIYFSYDVKMKEKGDIPEGYSVSREKKERFSLILESASTNQTSMYLCASRPGQPNTEAFFGQGTRLTVV.

The rearrangement uses TRBV28 and TRBJ2-1; 12 positions agree with TRBD2. Trimming took 3 bases from V and 3 from J; bases not matched to a gene: 18. In germline, CDR1 is MDHEN, CDR2 SYDVKM. The CDR3 covers 21 residues. The CDR3 region has the DNA TGTGCCAGCAGTTTTGGGGGGGCCGGGACTAGCGGGTACTCAGTCTACAATGAGCAGTTCTTC. Translated, it gives CASSFGGAGTSGYSVYNEQFF.

The chain combines TRBV16 with TRBJ1-1; D is unclear. Germline loops: CDR1 KGHSY, CDR2 FQNENV. The ends were cut back, 3 bases at V and 1 base at J, with 12 bases in the middle. CDR3 length: 15 residues. The DNA for the CDR3 is TGTGCCAGCAGCCAGGAAGGGCCAGGGAACACTGAAGCTTTCTTT. It codes for CASSQEGPGNTEAFF.

In regard to this clone: Other DNA sequences from this sample encode an identical CDR3 as well. The V and J genes are TRBV5-1 and TRBJ1-2; TRBD1 matches 9 bases. The ends lost 3 bases at V and 0 bases at J; junction bases unmatched: 3. The length of the CDR3 is 15 residues. The germline gives CDR1 SGHRS, CDR2 YFSETQ. In nucleotides, the CDR3 is TGCGCCAGCAGCTCTCGACAGGGGGCTAACTATGGCTACACCTTC. Amino acid sequence: CASSSRQGANYGYTF.

V and J are TRBV10-3 and TRBJ1-4; possible D gene TRBD1, 5 bases. The CDR3 consists of 18 residues. Germline loops: CDR1 ENHRY, CDR2 SYGVKD. The germline V and J ends were trimmed by 2 bases and 3 bases, with 19 bases remaining between them. The CDR3 bases are TGTGCCATCAGTGAGCTTCTCCCAGGAGGGGCGGCTAATGAAAAACTGTTTTTT. Translation gives CAISELLPGGAANEKLFF.

This chain links TRBV2 with TRBJ2-3; D not certain. Trimming removed 3 bases from V and 4 bases from J, with 8 bases in between. Germline V gives CDR1 SNHLY, CDR2 FYNNEI. The CDR3 consists of 13 residues. The CDR3 DNA reads as TGTGCCAGCAGTGAGTTGGACGCAGATACGCAGTATTTT. This sequence encodes CASSELDADTQYF.

The V and J genes are TRBV19 and TRBJ2-3; TRBD2 aligns across 7 bases. The germline gives CDR1 LNHDA, CDR2 SQIVND (reference sequence). The CDR3 covers 15 residues. The V gene end was trimmed by 5 bases and the J gene end by 5 bases; junction bases not matched to a gene: 10. CDR3 coding DNA: TGTGCCAGTAGTCCCACTAGCGCCCACGGAGATACGCAGTATTTT. It encodes CASSPTSAHGDTQYF.

The J gene is TRBJ2-7, the V gene TRBV5-1; TRBD1 might be the D (6 bases). The CDR3 sequence is 13 residues long. Between the trimmed V and J ends, which lost 0 bases and 6 bases, there was a span of 10 bases. The germline V gene encodes CDR1 SGHRS and CDR2 YFSETQ. The CDR3, as DNA: TGCGCCAGCAGCTTGGACAGGGCGGCCGAGCAGTACTTC. Its protein is CASSLDRAAEQYF.

This chain joins TRBV27 and TRBJ1-5; TRBD1 matches 9 bases. Germline CDR1 and CDR2: MNHEY and SMNVEV (reference sequence). Losses at the gene ends were 5 bases for V and 4 bases for J; bases not matched to a gene: 12. The CDR3 contains 17 residues. CDR3 sequence: CASSHYFGTGRNQPQHF. The CDR3 nucleotides read TGTGCCAGCAGTCACTACTTCGGGACAGGGAGAAATCAGCCCCAGCATTTT.

This clone appeared a few times. The J gene is TRBJ2-1, the V gene TRBV20-1; no firm D call. Germline V CDR1 and CDR2: DFQATT, SNEGSKA (reference sequence). This CDR3 is 11 amino acids long. V was trimmed by 3 bases and J by 6 bases, leaving 6 bases between them. The CDR3: CSARPVNEQFF. The CDR3 region has the DNA TGCAGTGCTAGGCCAGTCAATGAGCAGTTCTTC.

This clone was seen a handful of times. V is TRBV9 and J is TRBJ1-5, with D tentatively TRBD1 (5 bases). The germline gives CDR1 SGDLS, CDR2 YYNGEE. Trimming cost V 3 bases and J 4 bases, with 11 bases left between them. This CDR3 is built from 14 residues. The CDR3: CASSANQGNQPQHF. The CDR3 nucleotides are TGTGCCAGCAGCGCCAATCAGGGAAATCAGCCCCAGCATTTT.

This clone was recorded a few times. The genes are TRBV19 and TRBJ2-1; TRBD1 agrees at 7 bases. V was clipped by 8 bases and J by 4 bases; unmatched bases: 5. Germline V CDR1 and CDR2: LNHDA, SQIVND (reference sequence). This CDR3 contains 13 residues. CDR3 sequence: CASRDRTYNEQFF. The CDR3 nucleotides are TGTGCCAGTCGGGACAGAACTTACAATGAGCAGTTCTTC.

The chain uses TRBV3-1 (or the pseudogene TRBV3-2) and TRBJ2-3, with 16 bases identical to TRBD2. There are 18 residues in the CDR3. Unmatched junction bases numbered 5, after V lost 3 bases and J lost 2 bases. The germline CDR1 and CDR2 sequences are LGHDT and YNNKEL (reference sequence). The chain's CDR3 is CASSHPGLAGGPTDTQYF. The CDR3 DNA follows: TGTGCCAGCAGCCACCCGGGACTAGCGGGGGGGCCCACAGATACGCAGTATTTT.

The V and J genes are TRBV24-1 and TRBJ2-3, with D tentatively TRBD1 or TRBD2 (5 bases each). The CDR3 loop spans 14 amino acids. CDR1 and CDR2 from the germline V gene are KGHDR and SFDVKD. Between the trimmed V and J ends, which lost 7 bases and 7 bases, there was a span of 17 bases. The CDR3 nucleotides read TGTGCCACCAGCCTATCCGGGACCGGTCATACGCAGTATTTT. It yields the protein CATSLSGTGHTQYF.

CDR3 region: CASRGLRNTEAFF. The CDR3 DNA sequence: TGTGCCAGCCGAGGCCTGAGGAACACTGAAGCTTTCTTT. This chain links TRBV7-2 with TRBJ1-1; no firm D call. Trimming left V 8 bases short and J 1 base short, with 11 bases between. CDR3 length: 13 residues. Per germline, CDR1 SGHTA and CDR2 FQGNSA.

V gene TRBV10-3 combines with J gene TRBJ1-1; no clear D. Germline V gives CDR1 ENHRY, CDR2 SYGVKD. V gave up 7 bases and J gave up 1 base, with 10 bases separating them. There are 13 residues in the CDR3. DNA for the CDR3: TGTGCCATCAAAATCGGGGAGAACACTGAAGCTTTCTTT. This encodes CAIKIGENTEAFF.

This chain joins TRBV30 and TRBJ2-1; D may correspond to TRBD1 or TRBD2 (6 bases each). In germline, CDR1 is GTSNPN, CDR2 SVGIG (reference sequence). This CDR3 contains 12 residues. V lost 2 bases and J 9 bases, leaving 11 bases between the germline ends. The CDR3 region is CAWSRGAGEQFF. The DNA for the CDR3 is TGTGCCTGGAGTAGGGGGGCAGGTGAGCAGTTCTTC.

The chain combines TRBV7-2 with TRBJ1-2; D remains unclear. Germline CDR1 is SGHTA and CDR2 is FQGNSA. With 1 base removed from V and 4 bases from J, the gap between germline ends came to 10 bases. The CDR3 contains 14 residues. The CDR3 sequence is CASSLGEGFYGYTF. The DNA of the CDR3 is TGTGCCAGCAGCTTAGGAGAGGGCTTCTATGGCTACACCTTC.

This sequence joins TRBV5-1 and TRBJ2-7; a possible D gene is TRBD2 (5 bases). The CDR3 has 15 residues. Trimming pared 0 bases from V and 1 base from J, leaving 11 bases between. Germline CDR1 SGHRS, CDR2 YFSETQ. The CDR3 region has the DNA TGCGCCAGCAGCTTGGAAGGGCGGGCTTCCTACGAGCAGTACTTC. Encoded protein: CASSLEGRASYEQYF.

The rearrangement uses TRBV7-2 and TRBJ2-2, with D hard to call. The V end lost 4 bases, the J end lost 8 bases, and 11 bases lay between the germline ends. CDR1 SGHTA and CDR2 FQGNSA come from the germline V gene. The CDR3 is 13 residues long. CDR3 amino acids: CASSSFFGGELFF. The CDR3 DNA is TGTGCCAGCAGCTCCTTTTTCGGGGGGGAGCTGTTTTTT.

This rearrangement joins TRBV24-1 to TRBJ2-5; tentatively, D is TRBD1 or TRBD2 (5 bases each). Germline loops: CDR1 KGHDR, CDR2 SFDVKD. The CDR3 has 14 amino acids. The ends were cut back, 3 bases at V and 4 bases at J, with 11 bases in the middle. The CDR3 DNA reads TGTGCCACCAGTGATAGCAGGGACGTAGAGACCCAGTACTTC. Amino acid sequence: CATSDSRDVETQYF.

CDR3 residues: CASSLAGDTGELFF. In nucleotides, the CDR3 is TGTGCCAGCAGCTTGGCCGGGGACACCGGGGAGCTGTTTTTT. The V and J genes are TRBV5-4 and TRBJ2-2; a possible D gene is TRBD2 (5 bases). The V and J ends lost 0 bases and 3 bases respectively, with 6 bases between them. The germline CDR1 and CDR2 sequences are SGHNT and YYREEE (reference sequence). CDR3 length: 14 residues.

Details on this clone: A read error may account for a junction end that differs from germline. V usage is TRBV7-9 and J usage is TRBJ2-7; D not certain. The CDR3 has 13 residues. Germline V gene sequence: CDR1 SEHNR, CDR2 FQNEAQ (reference sequence). The CDR3 region has the DNA TGTGCCAGCAGCGCTGGCCGGTATGGAACCCTCAACTTC. Its translation: CASSAGRYGTLNF.

This clone has only a few counts. The V and J genes are TRBV19 and TRBJ1-6; D gene uncertain. The CDR3 is 14 amino acids. Germline CDR1 and CDR2: LNHDA and SQIVND (reference sequence). V dropped 5 bases and J dropped 5 bases, with 10 bases sitting between them. The CDR3 coding sequence is TGTGCCAGTAGTGGAGACACCAATAATTCACCCCTCCACTTT. Its translation: CASSGDTNNSPLHF.